This T cell receptor beta chain came from a study of memory CD4+ T cells and cytomegalovirus serostatus. Turning to the study itself: Healthy Belgian adult donors included nine or ten CMV-positive and around 25 CMV-negative people.

Study conclusions and caveats: CMV serostatus prediction reached median AUC roughly 0.95, or 0.91 with US-trained model. Each of approximately 70 CMV-associated TCRbeta sequences occurred in one to five individuals.

Trimming at V came to 5 bases and at J to 7 bases, leaving 10 bases not matched to a gene. CDR1 and CDR2 from the germline V gene are MNHEY and SVGAGI. The CDR3 totals 15 residues. Assay used: immunoSEQ multiplex PCR; TCRdb lists only in-frame clones, some missing. The sample has under 50,000 clones; approximately 74% are singletons. Notes on this clone: Antigen unknown.

The sort gate was single viable CD3+CD4+CD8-CD45RO+ cells for memory CD4+ T cells. The rearrangement uses TRBV6-5 and TRBJ1-2; 10 bases are a match to TRBD1. Sequencing input: memory CD4+ T cells from blood. This sequence was found in an adult in good health and CMV-seropositive. DNA for the CDR3: TGTGCCAGCAGTCCACCCCGGGGACAGGGGTCTGGCTACACCTTC. Translating it yields CASSPPRGQGSGYTF.